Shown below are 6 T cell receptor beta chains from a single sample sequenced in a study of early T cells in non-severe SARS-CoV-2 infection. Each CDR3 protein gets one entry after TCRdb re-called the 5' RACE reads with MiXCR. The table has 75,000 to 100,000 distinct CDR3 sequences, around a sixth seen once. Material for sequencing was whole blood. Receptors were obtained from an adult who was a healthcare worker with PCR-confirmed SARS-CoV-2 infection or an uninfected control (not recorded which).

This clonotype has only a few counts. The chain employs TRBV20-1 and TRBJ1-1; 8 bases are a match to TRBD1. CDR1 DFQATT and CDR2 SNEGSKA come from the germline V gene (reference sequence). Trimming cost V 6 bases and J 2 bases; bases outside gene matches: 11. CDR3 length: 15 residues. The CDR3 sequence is CSAQNRGGANTEAFF. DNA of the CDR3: TGCAGTGCCCAAAACAGGGGGGGCGCAAACACTGAAGCTTTCTTT.

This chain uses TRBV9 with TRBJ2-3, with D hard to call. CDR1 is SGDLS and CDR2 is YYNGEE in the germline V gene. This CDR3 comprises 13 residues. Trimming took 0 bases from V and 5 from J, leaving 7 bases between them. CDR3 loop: CASSVAKGDTQYF. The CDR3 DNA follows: TGTGCCAGCAGCGTAGCGAAGGGAGATACGCAGTATTTT.

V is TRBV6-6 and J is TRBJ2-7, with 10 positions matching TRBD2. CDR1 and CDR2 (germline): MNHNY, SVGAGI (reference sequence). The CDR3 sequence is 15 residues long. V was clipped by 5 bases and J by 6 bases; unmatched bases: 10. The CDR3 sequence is CASSNGASGGGEQYF. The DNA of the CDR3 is TGTGCCAGCAGTAACGGAGCTAGCGGGGGAGGCGAGCAGTACTTC.

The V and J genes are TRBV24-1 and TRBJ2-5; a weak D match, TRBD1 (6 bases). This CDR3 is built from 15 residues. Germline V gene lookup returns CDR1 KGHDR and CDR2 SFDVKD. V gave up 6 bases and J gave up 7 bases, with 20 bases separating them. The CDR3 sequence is CATSSAGADPGTQYF. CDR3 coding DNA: TGTGCCACCAGTAGCGCAGGGGCCGATCCAGGGACCCAGTACTTC.

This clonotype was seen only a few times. CDR3: CASSVESGAANEQFF. The CDR3, as DNA: TGTGCCAGCAGCGTAGAATCGGGCGCAGCCAATGAGCAGTTCTTC. The rearrangement joins TRBV9 to TRBJ2-1; D is unclear. The CDR3 runs to 15 residues. Germline V gene data show CDR1 as SGDLS and CDR2 as YYNGEE. V was cut by 0 bases and J by 6 bases, with 13 bases left in between. Variable domain in full (rest from reference TRBV9 and TRBJ2-1): DSGVTQTPKHLITATGQRVTLRCSPRSGDLSVYWYQQSLDQGLQFLIQYYNGEERAKGNILERFSAQQFPDLHSELNLSSLELGDSALYFCASSVESGAANEQFFGPGTRLTVL.

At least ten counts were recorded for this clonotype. This chain's CDR3 is CASSSTSGESPGYEQYF. The CDR3 DNA reads TGTGCCAGCTCATCGACTAGCGGAGAGTCCCCGGGCTACGAGCAGTACTTC. The chain combines TRBV18 with TRBJ2-7; 9 bases match TRBD2. Germline lookup yields CDR1 KGHSH and CDR2 LQKENI. The CDR3 is 17 residues long. J was trimmed by 3 bases and V by 5 bases; bases with no gene match: 14.